This T cell receptor (beta chain) comes out of a study of identical twins. TCRdb independently ran MiXCR on the 5' RACE reads; one entry per CDR3 protein. Of about 240,000 distinct CDR3 sequences detected, 9.5% to 15% appear once; the ten largest clones hold 4% to 5%. V was pared by 5 bases and J by 4 bases, with 12 bases between. The CDR3 loop spans 14 amino acids. Per germline, CDR1 SGHTA and CDR2 FQGNSA. Overall study findings and caveats: The models systematically underestimated how much out-of-frame TCR alpha was shared in monozygotic twins.

This clonotype occurred once. The antigen remains undetermined. A further study also used this sample, focusing on yellow fever vaccine responses in identical twins.

The rearrangement links TRBV7-2 to TRBJ2-1; the D gene is possibly TRBD2 (6 bases). The sequence was obtained from a woman aged 18 to 35 in good health. Sequences were obtained from memory (CD45RO+) T cells sorted from blood. CDR3 nucleotides: TGTGCCAGCAGCCCCCCGGGACTTTACAATGAGCAGTTCTTC. This translates into CASSPPGLYNEQFF.